The T cell receptor beta chain described here comes from a study of radiation and T cells in renal cell carcinoma. At the level of the study: Nephrectomy followed 15 Gy stereotactic body radiation by 4 weeks.

Study results and limitations: No pretreatment tumor biopsies were available for baseline clonotypes.

With 3 bases removed from V and 2 bases from J, the gap between germline ends came to 7 bases. The CDR3 length is 13 residues. Germline V gene data show CDR1 as KGHSH and CDR2 as LQKENI. Time point defined: baseline pretreatment blood. Treatment of the sample: 15 Gy SBRT to primary tumor, nephrectomy 4 weeks later. Comments on this clone: The target antigen is unknown.

Sequencing used immunoSEQ multiplex PCR; TCRdb keeps in-frame clones, though not all of them. The sample lists about 150,000 clones; about 87% were seen once. The sample here was blood, taken from a patient whose treatment included radiotherapy and nephrectomy. The V and J genes are TRBV18 and TRBJ1-2, with D hard to call. This clonotype originated in a woman in her sixties or seventies with renal cell carcinoma. The CDR3 reads CASSPTENYGYTF. CDR3 nucleotide sequence: TGTGCCAGCTCACCGACCGAGAACTATGGCTACACCTTC. Drawing the rest from reference TRBV18 and TRBJ1-2, the complete variable domain is NAGVMQNPRHLVRRRGQEARLRCSPMKGHSHVYWYRQLPEEGLKFMVYLQKENIIDESGMPKERFSAEFPKEGPSILRIQQVVRGDSAAYFCASSPTENYGYTFGSGTRLTVV.